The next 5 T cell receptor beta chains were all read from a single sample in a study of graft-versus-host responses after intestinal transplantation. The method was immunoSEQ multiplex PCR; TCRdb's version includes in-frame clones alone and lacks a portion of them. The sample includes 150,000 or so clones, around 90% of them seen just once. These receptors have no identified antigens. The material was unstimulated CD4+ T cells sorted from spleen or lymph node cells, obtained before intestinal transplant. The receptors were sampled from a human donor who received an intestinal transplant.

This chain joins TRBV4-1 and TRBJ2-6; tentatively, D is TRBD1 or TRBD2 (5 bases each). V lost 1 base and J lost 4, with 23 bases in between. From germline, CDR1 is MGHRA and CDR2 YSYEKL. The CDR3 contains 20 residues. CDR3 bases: TGCGCCAGCAGCCAAGGGGCAGGGACCCTCGCTATAGCGGGGGCCAACGTCCTGACTTTC. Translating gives CASSQGAGTLAIAGANVLTF.

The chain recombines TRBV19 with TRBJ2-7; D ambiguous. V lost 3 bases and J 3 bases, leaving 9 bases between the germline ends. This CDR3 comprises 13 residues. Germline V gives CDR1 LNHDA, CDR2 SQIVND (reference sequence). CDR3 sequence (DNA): TGTGCCAGTAGTATCGGGTTCAGCTACGAGCAGTACTTC. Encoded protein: CASSIGFSYEQYF.

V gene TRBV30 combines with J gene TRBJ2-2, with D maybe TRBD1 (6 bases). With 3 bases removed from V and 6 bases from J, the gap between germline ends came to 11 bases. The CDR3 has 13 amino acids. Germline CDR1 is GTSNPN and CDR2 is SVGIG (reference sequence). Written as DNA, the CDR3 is TGTGCCTGGAGGTGGCCAGGGGCCGGGGAGCTGTTTTTT. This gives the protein CAWRWPGAGELFF.

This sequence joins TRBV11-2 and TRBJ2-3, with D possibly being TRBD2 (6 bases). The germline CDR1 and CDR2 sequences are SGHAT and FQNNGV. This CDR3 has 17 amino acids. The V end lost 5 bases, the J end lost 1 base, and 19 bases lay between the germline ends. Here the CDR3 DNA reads TGTGCCAGCAGCATTCCCTCCGGCGGGACCGGCACAGATACGCAGTATTTT. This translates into CASSIPSGGTGTDTQYF.

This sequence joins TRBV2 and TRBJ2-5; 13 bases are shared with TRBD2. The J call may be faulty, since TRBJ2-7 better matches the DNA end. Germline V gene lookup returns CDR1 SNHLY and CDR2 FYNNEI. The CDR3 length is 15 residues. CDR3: CASRVERTSGSEQYF. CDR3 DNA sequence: TGTGCCAGCAGAGTCGAGCGGACTAGCGGGAGCGAGCAGTACTTC.